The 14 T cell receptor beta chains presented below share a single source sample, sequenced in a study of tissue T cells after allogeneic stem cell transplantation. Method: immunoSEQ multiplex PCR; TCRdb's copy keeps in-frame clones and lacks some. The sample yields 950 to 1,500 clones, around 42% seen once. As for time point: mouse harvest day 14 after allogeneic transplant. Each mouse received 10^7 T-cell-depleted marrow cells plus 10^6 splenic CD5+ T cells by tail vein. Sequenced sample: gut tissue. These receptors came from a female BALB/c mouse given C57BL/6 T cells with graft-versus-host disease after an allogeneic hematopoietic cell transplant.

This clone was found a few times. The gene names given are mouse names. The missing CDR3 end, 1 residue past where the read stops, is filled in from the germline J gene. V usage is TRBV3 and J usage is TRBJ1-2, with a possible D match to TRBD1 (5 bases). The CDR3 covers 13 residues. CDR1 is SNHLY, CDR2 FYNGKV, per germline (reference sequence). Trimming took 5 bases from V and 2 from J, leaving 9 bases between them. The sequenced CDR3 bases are TGTGCCAGCAGCCCCCGACAGAACTCCGACTACACC. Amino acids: CASSPRQNSDYT. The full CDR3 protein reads CASSPRQNSDYTF.

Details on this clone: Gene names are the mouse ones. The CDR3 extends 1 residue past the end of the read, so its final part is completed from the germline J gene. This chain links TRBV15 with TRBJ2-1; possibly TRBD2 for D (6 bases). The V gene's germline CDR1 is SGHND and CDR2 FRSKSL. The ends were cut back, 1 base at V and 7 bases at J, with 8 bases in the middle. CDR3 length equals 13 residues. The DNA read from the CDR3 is TGTGCCAGCAGTTTAGGGGGGGAGGCTGAGCAGTTC. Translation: CASSLGGEAEQF. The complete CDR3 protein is CASSLGGEAEQFF.

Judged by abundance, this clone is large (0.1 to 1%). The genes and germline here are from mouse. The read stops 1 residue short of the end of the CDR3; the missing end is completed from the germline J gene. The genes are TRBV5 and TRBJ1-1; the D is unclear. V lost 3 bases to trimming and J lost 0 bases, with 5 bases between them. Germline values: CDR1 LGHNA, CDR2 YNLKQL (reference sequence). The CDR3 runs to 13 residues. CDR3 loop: CASSHGPNTEVFF. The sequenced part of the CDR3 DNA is TGTGCCAGCAGCCACGGACCAAACACAGAAGTCTTC.

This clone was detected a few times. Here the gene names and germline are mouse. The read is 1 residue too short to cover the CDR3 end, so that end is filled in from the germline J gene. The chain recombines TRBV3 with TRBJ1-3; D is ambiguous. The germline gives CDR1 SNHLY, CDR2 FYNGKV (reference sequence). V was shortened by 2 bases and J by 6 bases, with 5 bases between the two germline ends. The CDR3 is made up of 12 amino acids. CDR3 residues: CASSLTQNTLYF. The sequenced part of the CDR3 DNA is TGTGCCAGCAGCTTAACACAAAATACGCTCTAT.

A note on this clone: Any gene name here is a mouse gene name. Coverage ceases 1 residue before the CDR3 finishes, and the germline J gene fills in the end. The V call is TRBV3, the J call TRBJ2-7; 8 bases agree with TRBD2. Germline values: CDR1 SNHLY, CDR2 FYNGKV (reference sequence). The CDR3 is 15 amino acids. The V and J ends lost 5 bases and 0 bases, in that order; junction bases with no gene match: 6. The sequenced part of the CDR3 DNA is TGTGCCAGCAGCCCGGACTGGGTCAGCTCCTATGAACAGTAC. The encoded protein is CASSPDWVSSYEQY. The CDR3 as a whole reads CASSPDWVSSYEQYF.

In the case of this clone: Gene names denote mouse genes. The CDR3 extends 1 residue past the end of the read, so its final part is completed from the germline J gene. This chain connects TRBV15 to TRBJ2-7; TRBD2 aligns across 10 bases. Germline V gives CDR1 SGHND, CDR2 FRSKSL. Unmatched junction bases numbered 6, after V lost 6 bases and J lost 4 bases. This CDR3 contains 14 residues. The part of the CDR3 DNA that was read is TGTGCCAGCAGGGCCCCGGGACTGGGGTATGAACAGTAC. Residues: CASRAPGLGYEQY. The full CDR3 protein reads CASRAPGLGYEQYF.

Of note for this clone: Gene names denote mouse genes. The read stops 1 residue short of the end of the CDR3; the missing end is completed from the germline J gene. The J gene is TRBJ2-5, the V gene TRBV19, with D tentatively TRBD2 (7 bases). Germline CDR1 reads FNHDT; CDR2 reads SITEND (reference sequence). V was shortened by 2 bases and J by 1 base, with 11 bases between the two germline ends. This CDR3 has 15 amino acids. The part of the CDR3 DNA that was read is TGTGCCAGCAGTATTTCTGGGGGCCACCAAGACACCCAGTAC. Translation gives CASSISGGHQDTQY. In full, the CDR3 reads CASSISGGHQDTQYF.

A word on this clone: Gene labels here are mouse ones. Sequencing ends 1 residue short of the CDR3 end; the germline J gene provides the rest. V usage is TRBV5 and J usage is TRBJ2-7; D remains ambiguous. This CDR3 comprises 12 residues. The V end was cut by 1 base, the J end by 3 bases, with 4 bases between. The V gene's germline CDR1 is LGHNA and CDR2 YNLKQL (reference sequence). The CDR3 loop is CASSQGNYEQYF. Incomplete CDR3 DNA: TGTGCCAGCAGCCAAGGAAACTATGAACAGTAC.

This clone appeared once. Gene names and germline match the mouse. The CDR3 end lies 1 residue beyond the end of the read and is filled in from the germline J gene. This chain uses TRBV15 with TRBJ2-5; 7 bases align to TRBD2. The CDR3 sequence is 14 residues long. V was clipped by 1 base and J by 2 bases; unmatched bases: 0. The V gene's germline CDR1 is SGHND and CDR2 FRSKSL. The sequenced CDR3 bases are TGTGCCAGCAGTTTAGGGGGGGGCCAAGACACCCAGTAC. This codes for CASSLGGGQDTQY. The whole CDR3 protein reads CASSLGGGQDTQYF.

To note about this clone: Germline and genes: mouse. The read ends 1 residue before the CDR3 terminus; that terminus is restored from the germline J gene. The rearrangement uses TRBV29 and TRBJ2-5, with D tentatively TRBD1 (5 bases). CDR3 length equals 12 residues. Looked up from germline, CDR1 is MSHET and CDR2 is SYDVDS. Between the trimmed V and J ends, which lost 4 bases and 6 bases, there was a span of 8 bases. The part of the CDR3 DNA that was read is TGTGCTAGCAGTTCAGGGAGGGACACCCAGTAC. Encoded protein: CASSSGRDTQY. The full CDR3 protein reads CASSSGRDTQYF.

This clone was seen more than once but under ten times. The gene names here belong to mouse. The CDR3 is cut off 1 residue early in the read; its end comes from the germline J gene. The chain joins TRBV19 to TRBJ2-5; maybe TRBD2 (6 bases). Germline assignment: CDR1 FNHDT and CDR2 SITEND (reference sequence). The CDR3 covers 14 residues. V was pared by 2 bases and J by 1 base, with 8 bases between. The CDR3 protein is CASSIWGYQDTQYF. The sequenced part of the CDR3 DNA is TGTGCCAGCAGTATCTGGGGCTACCAAGACACCCAGTAC.

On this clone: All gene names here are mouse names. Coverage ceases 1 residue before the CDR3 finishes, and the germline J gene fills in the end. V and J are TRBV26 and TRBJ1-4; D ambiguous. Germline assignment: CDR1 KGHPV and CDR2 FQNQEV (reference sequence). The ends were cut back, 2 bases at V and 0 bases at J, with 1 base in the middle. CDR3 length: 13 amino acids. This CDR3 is CASSLLSNERLFF. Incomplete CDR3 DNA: TGTGCCAGCAGTCTGCTTTCCAACGAAAGATTATTT. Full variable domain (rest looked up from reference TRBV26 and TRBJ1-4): NSKVIQTPRYLVKGQGQKAKMRCIPEKGHPVVFWYQQNKNNEFKFLINFQNQEVLQQIDMTEKRFSAECPSNSPCSLEIQSSEAGDSALYLCASSLLSNERLFFGHGTKLSVL.

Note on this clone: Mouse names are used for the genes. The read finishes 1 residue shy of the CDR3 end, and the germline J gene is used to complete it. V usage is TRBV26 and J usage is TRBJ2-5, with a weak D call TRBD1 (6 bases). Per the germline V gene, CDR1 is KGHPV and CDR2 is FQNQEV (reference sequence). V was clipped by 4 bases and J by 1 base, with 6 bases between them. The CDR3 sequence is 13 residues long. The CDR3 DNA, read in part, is TGTGCCAGCAGTCAGGGGGACCAAGACACCCAGTAC. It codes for CASSQGDQDTQY. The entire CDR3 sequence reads CASSQGDQDTQYF.

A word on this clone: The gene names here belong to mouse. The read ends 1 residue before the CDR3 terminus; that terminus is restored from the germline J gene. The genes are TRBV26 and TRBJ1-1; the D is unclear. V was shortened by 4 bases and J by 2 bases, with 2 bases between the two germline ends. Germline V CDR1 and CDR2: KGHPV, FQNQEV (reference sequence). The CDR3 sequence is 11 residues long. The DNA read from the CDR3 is TGTGCCAGCAGTCATAACACAGAAGTCTTC. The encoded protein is CASSHNTEVF. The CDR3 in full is CASSHNTEVFF.